This TCR beta chain emerged from a study of blood T cell repertoires in COVID-19. At the level of the study: Sites across the United States, Italy and Spain contributed samples from acute and convalescent COVID-19. T cells, B-cell-depleted T cells, or PBMCs provided the cDNA or gDNA that served as material.

Deletions cut 6 bases from V and 0 bases from J, with 9 bases between. Germline V gene lookup returns CDR1 SNHLY and CDR2 FYNNEI. This CDR3 contains 15 residues. Original data processing: Estimation of nucleated cell counts was performed using reference gene primer amplification. The assay was immunoSEQ multiplex PCR, and TCRdb's table has in-frame clones only and misses some. V and J calls and clone size are as listed in that table; D and trimming were resolved from the DNA. The data hold about 300,000 clones, with about 91% observed a single time. The sample was peripheral blood. This sequence was found in a young woman who had recovered from COVID-19. This chain links TRBV2 with TRBJ1-6; D is possibly TRBD1 (6 bases). The DNA of the CDR3 is TGTGCCAGCAGCAAGGACAGCTCCTATAATTCACCCCTCCACTTT. Its translation is CASSKDSSYNSPLHF. The full variable domain, with the rest looked up from reference TRBV2 and TRBJ1-6, is EPEVTQTPSHQVTQMGQEVILRCVPISNHLYFYWYRQILGQKVEFLVSFYNNEISEKSEIFDDQFSVERPDGSNFTLKIRSTKLEDSAMYFCASSKDSSYNSPLHFGNGTRLTVT.